The clone carrying this T cell receptor beta chain was observed once. Germline V gene data show CDR1 as SGHRS and CDR2 as YFSETQ. The CDR3 covers 15 residues. The V segment lost 5 bases and the J segment 3 bases; nucleotides outside the gene matches: 6. Authors' data handling: Reference gene primer amplification yielded estimated nucleated cell counts. Some clones are missing from TCRdb's copy, which holds only in-frame ones; the method was immunoSEQ multiplex PCR. V and J calls and clone size come straight from that table; D and trimming were deduced from the DNA. The sample lists about 73,000 clones, more than 65% occurring once. This sample is part of a study of blood T cell repertoires in COVID-19. Study-level background: Specimens from acute and convalescent COVID-19 originated in the United States, Italy and Spain. The analysed material was cDNA or gDNA that came from T cells, B-cell-depleted T cells, or PBMCs.

The origin of this receptor is a human donor in a cohort sampled during active COVID-19. The rearrangement uses TRBV5-1 and TRBJ2-3, with 10 bases fitting TRBD2. The material sequenced was peripheral blood. The CDR3 nucleotides read TGCGCCAGCAGAAAAATAGCGGGGGGAACAGATACGCAGTATTTT. As protein: CASRKIAGGTDTQYF.